The 4 T cell receptor beta chains in this list originate from one sample, sequenced in a study of T cells expressing NK-cell markers. TCRdb reprocessed the 5' RACE reads and reports one entry per CDR3 protein, with no DNA. Recorded for this sample: approximately 420,000 distinct CDR3 sequences. The sample comprised blood T cells: a sorted CD56 or NKG2C T cell subset, CD4+ or CD8+ T cells, or bulk PBMC T cells (not recorded which). The receptors were gathered from a woman aged 45-60 years in good health.

The chain carries TRBV12-3 or TRBV12-4 and TRBJ2-1; TCRdb proposes TRBD1, but this gene call is untestable without DNA. The CDR3 consists of 14 residues. This CDR3 reads CASSLTGGYNEQFF.

The chain joins TRBV7-2 to TRBJ2-3; TCRdb names TRBD2, which stays unverified in the absence of DNA. The CDR3 length is 17 residues. Germline CDR1 reads SGHTA; CDR2 reads FQGNSA. The CDR3 is CASSVASGRAGADTQYF. The full variable domain, rest sourced from reference TRBV7-2 and TRBJ2-3, is GAGVSQSPSNKVTEKGKDVELRCDPISGHTALYWYRQSLGQGLEFLIYFQGNSAPDKSGLPSDRFSAERTGGSVSTLTIQRTQQEDSAVYLCASSVASGRAGADTQYFGPGTRLTVL.

V and J are TRBV5-1 and TRBJ2-2. CDR1 and CDR2 (germline): SGHRS, YFSETQ. The CDR3 has 14 residues. The CDR3 spells CASSWLGNTGELFF.

This rearrangement joins TRBV18 to TRBJ2-7; TCRdb's D call, TRBD2, is unchecked because there is no DNA. Germline CDR1 reads KGHSH; CDR2 reads LQKENI. CDR3 size: 16 residues. The CDR3 reads CASSPPSGPLTYEQYF. Using reference TRBV18 and TRBJ2-7 for the parts outside the CDR3, the full variable domain is NAGVMQNPRHLVRRRGQEARLRCSPMKGHSHVYWYRQLPEEGLKFMVYLQKENIIDESGMPKERFSAEFPKEGPSILRIQQVVRGDSAAYFCASSPPSGPLTYEQYFGPGTRLTVT.